Listed here is a single TCR beta chain. Its antigen is still unknown. This entry comes from a study of early T cells in non-severe SARS-CoV-2 infection. About the research overall: Sequencing targeted bulk RNA from unsorted whole blood, leaving chains unpaired. Study-wide findings and caveats: Anti-spike CD8 responses were favored by VDJdb matching, which missed private and CD4 specificities.

Trimming cost V 5 bases and J 5 bases, with 12 bases left between them. Looked up from germline, CDR1 is MNHEY and CDR2 is SVGAGI. This CDR3 is 13 amino acids long. Attachment of unique molecular identifiers to individual cDNA molecules was performed. MiXCR, run by TCRdb on the 5' RACE reads, gives a single entry per CDR3 protein. The table records tens of thousands of distinct CDR3 sequences, around 6% of them present only once. J is TRBJ1-2 and V is TRBV6-5; D is unclear. Sequencing used whole blood. The receptor was derived from an adult who was a healthcare worker with PCR-confirmed SARS-CoV-2 infection or an uninfected control (not recorded which). This CDR3 is CASSSGPRYGYTF. The CDR3 nucleotides read TGTGCCAGCAGTAGCGGGCCGCGATATGGCTACACCTTC.